These 23 T cell receptor beta chains share one sample of origin, sequenced in a study of a mutant IDH1 vaccine in newly diagnosed glioma. The data were produced by immunoSEQ multiplex PCR, yet TCRdb's version contains in-frame clones alone and is incomplete. The sample has around 54,000 clones, around 80% seen once. The time point is: baseline, week 1 (first vaccination visit). Treatment meaning: pre-vaccination baseline after standard-of-care therapy. This specimen consisted of PBMCs, obtained from a glioma patient treated with radiotherapy, temozolomide or both. The receptors here all came from a man younger than 35 with glioma.

This chain links TRBV12-5 with TRBJ1-2; D is ambiguous. The germline gives CDR1 LGHNT, CDR2 FRNRAP. CDR3 length equals 13 residues. The V end lost 1 base, the J end lost 4 bases, and 7 bases lay between the germline ends. In DNA, the CDR3 is TGTGCTAGTGGTTTGGAGGCCTTCTATGGCTACACCTTC. Amino acid sequence: CASGLEAFYGYTF.

The rearrangement joins TRBV21-1 to TRBJ1-2. TRBV21-1 has pseudogene status. The CDR3 totals 16 residues. For the CDR3, the DNA is TGTGCCAGCAGCACTAACCTGCGGGAGCAGAACTATGGCTACACCTTC. Translation gives CASSTNLREQNYGYTF.

This chain uses TRBV5-6 with TRBJ1-2; 7 bases are a match to TRBD1. Germline V gene sequence: CDR1 SGHDT, CDR2 YYEEEE. The CDR3 loop spans 15 amino acids. Trimming cost V 5 bases and J 2 bases; bases outside gene matches: 9. Written as DNA, the CDR3 is TGTGCCAGCAGGAACGTAGACAGGGTGAACTATGGCTACACCTTC. It codes for CASRNVDRVNYGYTF.

This clone was counted once. This chain connects TRBV29-1 to TRBJ2-3; TRBD1 agrees at 9 bases. This CDR3 spans 17 amino acids. Germline CDR1 SQVTM, CDR2 ANQGSEA. J gave up 1 base and V 7 bases, and 15 bases lay outside the gene matches. This CDR3 is CSGIRDRVWGGTDTQYF. CDR3 coding DNA: TGCAGCGGTATACGGGACAGGGTCTGGGGGGGCACAGATACGCAGTATTTT.

The genes are TRBV4-2 and TRBJ1-2, with a weak D call TRBD1 (5 bases). Germline V gene data show CDR1 as LGHNA and CDR2 as YNFKEQ. The V gene lost 1 base and the J gene lost 2 bases, with 11 bases spanning the gap. The CDR3 loop spans 15 amino acids. The CDR3 sequence is CASSQGGTENYGYTF. The CDR3 bases are TGTGCCAGCAGCCAAGGAGGGACTGAGAACTATGGCTACACCTTC.

This clone was counted once. The CDR3 protein is CASRKELGIRSPLHF. The CDR3 coding sequence is TGTGCCAGTAGAAAGGAACTGGGAATACGTTCACCCCTCCACTTT. The chain is built from TRBV19 and TRBJ1-6; the D is unclear. This CDR3 spans 15 amino acids. The germline gives CDR1 LNHDA, CDR2 SQIVND (reference sequence). V was cut by 6 bases and J by 9 bases, with 18 bases left in between.

The V and J genes are TRBV9 and TRBJ2-5, with 10 positions matching TRBD1. CDR3 length: 16 residues. Germline trimming cut 0 bases from V and 4 bases from J; bases unmatched to any gene: 6. Germline V gene data show CDR1 as SGDLS and CDR2 as YYNGEE. In DNA, the CDR3 is TGTGCCAGCAGCGTAGGCCTGACAGGGGGCAGAGAGACCCAGTACTTC. The encoded protein is CASSVGLTGGRETQYF.

The V and J genes are TRBV25-1 and TRBJ2-1, with D perhaps assigned TRBD1 or TRBD2 (5 bases each). In germline, CDR1 is MGHDK, CDR2 SYGVNS. The V end was cut by 4 bases, the J end by 8 bases, with 21 bases between. The CDR3 is 16 amino acids. CDR3 region: CASSARGIGTQHEQFF. The CDR3 nucleotides read TGTGCCAGCAGTGCCCGGGGCATCGGGACCCAACATGAGCAGTTCTTC.

The J gene is TRBJ2-2, the V gene TRBV19; TRBD2 might be the D (5 bases). V was shortened by 8 bases and J by 5 bases, with 18 bases between the two germline ends. The CDR3 is 15 amino acids. The germline V gene encodes CDR1 LNHDA and CDR2 SQIVND (reference sequence). DNA of the CDR3: TGTGCCAGTGGCTTGGAGGTAGACCTGACCGGGGAGCTGTTTTTT. The encoded protein is CASGLEVDLTGELFF.

The V and J genes are TRBV30 and TRBJ1-1; possible D gene TRBD1, 6 bases. Trimming took off 3 bases at V and 6 bases at J, with 11 bases between the two ends. The CDR3 loop spans 12 amino acids. The germline V gene has CDR1 GTSNPN and CDR2 SVGIG (reference sequence). The CDR3 sequence is CAWRPDSPEAFF. The CDR3 coding sequence is TGTGCCTGGAGACCGGACAGCCCTGAAGCTTTCTTT.

The CDR3: CASSKDGTATGELFF. The CDR3 nucleotides are TGTGCCAGCAGCAAGGATGGGACAGCCACCGGGGAGCTGTTTTTT. The chain carries TRBV5-4 and TRBJ2-2, with 7 bases fitting TRBD1. V lost 4 bases, J lost 4 bases, and 7 bases stayed unmatched. The CDR3 consists of 15 residues. Looked up from germline, CDR1 is SGHNT and CDR2 is YYREEE (reference sequence).

The genes are TRBV2 and TRBJ1-1; no clear D. V gave up 6 bases and J gave up 0 bases, with 14 bases separating them. CDR1 and CDR2 from the germline V gene are SNHLY and FYNNEI. The CDR3 consists of 15 residues. The CDR3 nucleotides are TGTGCCAGCAGAGTGGCTCCTGGGATGAACACTGAAGCTTTCTTT. Translating it yields CASRVAPGMNTEAFF.

The chain recombines TRBV7-9 with TRBJ2-1; 14 bases map to TRBD2. This CDR3 comprises 18 residues. Germline CDR1 SEHNR, CDR2 FQNEAQ (reference sequence). With V trimmed by 7 bases and J by 9 bases, 17 bases remained unmatched. The CDR3 loop reads CASKKSFWGLAGAGEQFF. In nucleotides, the CDR3 is TGTGCCAGCAAGAAATCGTTCTGGGGACTAGCGGGAGCCGGTGAGCAGTTCTTC.

This sequence joins TRBV14 and TRBJ2-4; unclear D gene. Deletions cut 1 base from V and 9 bases from J, with 16 bases between. The CDR3 runs to 15 residues. The V gene's germline CDR1 is SGHDN and CDR2 FVKESK. DNA for the CDR3: TGTGCCAGCAGCCAAGGGCAGCCCTTACTAAGCATTCAGTACTTC. It yields the protein CASSQGQPLLSIQYF.

The chain couples TRBV5-1 to TRBJ1-1; no firm D call. The germline V gene has CDR1 SGHRS and CDR2 YFSETQ. The V end was cut by 0 bases, the J end by 8 bases, with 5 bases between. The CDR3 totals 11 residues. As DNA, the CDR3 is TGCGCCAGCAGCTTGGGGCGGGAAGCTTTCTTT. Protein: CASSLGREAFF.

This clone has only a few counts. The chain has TRBV7-6 and TRBJ1-1; the D gene is possibly TRBD1 (6 bases). The CDR3 contains 13 residues. Trimming cost V 4 bases and J 3 bases, with 9 bases left between them. Per the germline V gene, CDR1 is SGHVS and CDR2 is FNYEAQ. The CDR3 sequence is CASSSSGDTEAFF. The CDR3, as DNA: TGTGCCAGCAGCTCTTCAGGGGACACTGAAGCTTTCTTT.

This chain uses TRBV7-9 with TRBJ2-7, with TRBD2 matching 10 bases. Germline loops: CDR1 SEHNR, CDR2 FQNEAQ (reference sequence). The trim removed 4 bases at V and 1 base at J, leaving 4 bases unmatched. CDR3 length equals 15 residues. The CDR3 region has the DNA TGTGCCAGCAGCTCCACAGCGGGAGGGTCCTACGAGCAGTACTTC. It codes for CASSSTAGGSYEQYF. The complete variable domain, with remaining parts taken from reference TRBV7-9 and TRBJ2-7, reads DTGVSQNPRHKITKRGQNVTFRCDPISEHNRLYWYRQTLGQGPEFLTYFQNEAQLEKSRLLSDRFSAERPKGSFSTLEIQRTEQGDSAMYLCASSSTAGGSYEQYFGPGTRLTVT.

This chain uses TRBV6-5 with TRBJ2-2, with D unresolved. Per the germline V gene, CDR1 is MNHEY and CDR2 is SVGAGI. CDR3 length equals 12 residues. V gave up 5 bases and J gave up 2 bases, with 3 bases separating them. This CDR3 is CASSPNTGELFF. The CDR3 coding sequence is TGTGCCAGCAGTCCTAACACCGGGGAGCTGTTTTTT.

The chain uses TRBV2 and TRBJ1-4; maybe TRBD1 (5 bases). Per germline, CDR1 SNHLY and CDR2 FYNNEI. V was pared by 6 bases and J by 0 bases, with 11 bases between. The CDR3 length is 15 residues. The CDR3 loop is CASRPDRATNEKLFF. DNA of the CDR3: TGTGCCAGCAGGCCAGACAGAGCAACTAATGAAAAACTGTTTTTT.

The rearrangement joins TRBV28 to TRBJ1-4, with D perhaps TRBD1 (5 bases). Germline V gene lookup returns CDR1 MDHEN and CDR2 SYDVKM. The CDR3 spans 14 residues. The ends were cut back, 4 bases at V and 2 bases at J, with 8 bases in the middle. The CDR3 DNA reads as TGTGCCAGCAGTTCAGGGTCGACTAATGAAAAACTGTTTTTT. Amino acid sequence: CASSSGSTNEKLFF. Complete variable domain (other parts from reference TRBV28 and TRBJ1-4): DVKVTQSSRYLVKRTGEKVFLECVQDMDHENMFWYRQDPGLGLRLIYFSYDVKMKEKGDIPEGYSVSREKKERFSLILESASTNQTSMYLCASSSGSTNEKLFFGSGTQLSVL.

This clone came up a few times. The chain couples TRBV27 to TRBJ1-1; 9 nucleotides agree with TRBD1. Per germline, CDR1 MNHEY and CDR2 SMNVEV (reference sequence). The CDR3 totals 14 residues. V shed 4 bases, J shed 0 bases, and the junction held 0 bases outside the gene matches. CDR3 protein: CASSYRGLNTEAFF. CDR3 nucleotide sequence: TGTGCCAGCAGTTACAGGGGGCTGAACACTGAAGCTTTCTTT.

The rearrangement uses TRBV2 and TRBJ1-5, with TRBD1 matching 11 bases. The CDR3 consists of 17 residues. V was pared by 0 bases and J by 2 bases, with 3 bases of the junction left unmatched. In germline, CDR1 is SNHLY, CDR2 FYNNEI. CDR3 DNA: TGTGCCAGCAGTGAAGCCCTGGACAGGGGGCGCAATCAGCCCCAGCATTTT. It codes for CASSEALDRGRNQPQHF.

The CDR3, as DNA: TGTGCCAGCACAGGACTAGCGGGGGGGCCGTTAAGGGAGACCCAGTACTTC. Amino acid sequence: CASTGLAGGPLRETQYF. This chain joins TRBV2 and TRBJ2-5; 15 nucleotides agree with TRBD2. Germline V gene data show CDR1 as SNHLY and CDR2 as FYNNEI. Losses at the gene ends were 7 bases for V and 5 bases for J; bases not matched to a gene: 11. The CDR3 sequence is 17 residues long.